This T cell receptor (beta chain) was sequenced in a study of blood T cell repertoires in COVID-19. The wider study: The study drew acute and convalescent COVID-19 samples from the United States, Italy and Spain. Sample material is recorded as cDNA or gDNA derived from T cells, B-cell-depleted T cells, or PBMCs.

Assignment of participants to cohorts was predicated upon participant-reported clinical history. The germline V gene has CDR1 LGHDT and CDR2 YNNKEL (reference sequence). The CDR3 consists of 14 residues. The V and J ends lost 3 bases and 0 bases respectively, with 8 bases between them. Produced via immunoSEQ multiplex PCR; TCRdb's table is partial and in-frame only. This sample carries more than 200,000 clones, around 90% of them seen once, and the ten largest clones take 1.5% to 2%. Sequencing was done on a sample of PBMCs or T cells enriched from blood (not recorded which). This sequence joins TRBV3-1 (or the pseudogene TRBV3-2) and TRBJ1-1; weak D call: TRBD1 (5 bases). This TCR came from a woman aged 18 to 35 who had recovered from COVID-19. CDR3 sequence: CASSQTAMNTEAFF. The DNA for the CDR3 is TGTGCCAGCAGCCAGACAGCTATGAACACTGAAGCTTTCTTT.